The 27 T cell receptor beta chains listed next were all sequenced from one sample in a study of shared clonotypes between healthy human individuals. Repertoires were generated with immunoSEQ multiplex PCR, while TCRdb's copy carries only in-frame clones and drops some. The top ten clones hold 0.2% to 0.25% of a sample with 800,000 or so clones, just over 95% of them seen once. Naivety among CD8 cells was defined by CD45RO negativity and positive CCR7 selection, thereby excluding terminally differentiated effector memory CD45RA+ cells. The sample taken for sequencing was naive CD8+ T cells sorted from blood. Every receptor here comes from a man between 25 and 39 years old in good health.

J is TRBJ2-5 and V is TRBV6-1, with D unclear. Trimming took off 1 base at V and 4 bases at J, with 10 bases between the two ends. The CDR3 has 14 amino acids. CDR1 and CDR2 (germline): MNHNS, SASEGT. In DNA form, the CDR3 reads TGTGCCAGCAGTGAAGGTCTGGGCCTAGAGACCCAGTACTTC. Translating it yields CASSEGLGLETQYF.

The V call is TRBV4-1, the J call TRBJ2-1, with 8 bases that match TRBD2. This CDR3 has 16 amino acids. V trimming: 0 bases; J trimming: 4 bases; junction bases outside the gene matches: 5. CDR1 and CDR2 (germline): MGHRA, YSYEKL. The CDR3 bases are TGCGCCAGCAGCCAAGAGACAGGACTAGCTTACAATGAGCAGTTCTTC. This encodes CASSQETGLAYNEQFF.

CDR3 sequence: CASSKTGDNQPQHF. The CDR3 DNA reads TGTGCCAGCAGCAAGACAGGGGACAATCAGCCCCAGCATTTT. The chain employs TRBV21-1 and TRBJ1-5; the table's D call of TRBD1 was not tested on the DNA. TRBV21-1 is an annotated pseudogene. The length of the CDR3 is 14 residues.

The chain uses TRBV7-6 and TRBJ2-1; the D is unclear. The V gene's germline CDR1 is SGHVS and CDR2 FNYEAQ. Trimming took 3 bases from V and 1 from J, leaving 4 bases between them. There are 13 residues in the CDR3. This chain's CDR3 is CASSFTSYNEQFF. The CDR3 region has the DNA TGTGCCAGCAGCTTTACTTCCTACAATGAGCAGTTCTTC.

The chain uses TRBV9 and TRBJ2-7, with 10 bases identical to TRBD2. With V trimmed by 3 bases and J by 0 bases, 3 bases remained unmatched. Germline CDR1 and CDR2: SGDLS and YYNGEE. CDR3 length: 15 amino acids. The CDR3 nucleotides are TGTGCCAGCAGCGGAGCGGGAGGGCCCTCCTACGAGCAGTACTTC. Protein product: CASSGAGGPSYEQYF.

The chain has TRBV7-9 and TRBJ2-7; no firm D call. Germline CDR1 is SEHNR and CDR2 is FQNEAQ (reference sequence). The length of the CDR3 is 12 residues. Trimming left V 2 bases short and J 5 bases short, with 7 bases between. As DNA, the CDR3 is TGTGCCAGCAGCTTATTCCAGCACGAGCAGTACTTC. As protein: CASSLFQHEQYF.

Concerning this clone: Other nucleotide sequences in the sample specify the same CDR3. The genes are TRBV28 and TRBJ2-7; no clear D gene. The CDR3 spans 12 residues. The germline CDR1 and CDR2 sequences are MDHEN and SYDVKM. Trimming left V 6 bases short and J 0 bases short, with 6 bases between. DNA of the CDR3: TGTGCCAGCAGCGGTAGCTCCTACGAGCAGTACTTC. Residues: CASSGSSYEQYF.

This rearrangement joins TRBV27 to TRBJ2-5; tentatively, D is TRBD1 or TRBD2 (5 bases each). Germline V gives CDR1 MNHEY, CDR2 SMNVEV (reference sequence). Trimming took off 2 bases at V and 3 bases at J, with 16 bases between the two ends. This CDR3 is built from 16 residues. The CDR3 region is CASSLLSDQGEETQYF. In DNA, the CDR3 is TGTGCCAGCAGTTTACTCTCCGATCAGGGAGAAGAGACCCAGTACTTC.

V and J are TRBV29-1 and TRBJ2-3, with D possibly matching TRBD1 (6 bases). V lost 4 bases, J lost 3 bases, and 11 bases lay in between. Germline V gene data show CDR1 as SQVTM and CDR2 as ANQGSEA. The CDR3 totals 13 residues. The CDR3 nucleotides read TGCAGCGTTGCAGGGGAGAGAACAGATACGCAGTATTTT. Residues: CSVAGERTDTQYF.

This clone was observed a single time. The chain recombines TRBV9 with TRBJ2-1, with a possible D match to TRBD2 (5 bases). Germline CDR1 reads SGDLS; CDR2 reads YYNGEE. CDR3 length equals 16 residues. V was clipped by 0 bases and J by 8 bases, with 18 bases between them. CDR3 coding DNA: TGTGCCAGCAGCGTAGTGGCAGGAGGTGTGGTCGATGAGCAGTTCTTC. This translates into CASSVVAGGVVDEQFF.

DNA for the CDR3: TGTGCTAGTTTCCTACCGGCTGCCAGGGGCTACACCTTC. It is translated as CASFLPAARGYTF. The chain is built from TRBV12-5 and TRBJ1-2, with D unclear. CDR3 length: 13 amino acids. The germline V and J ends were trimmed by 8 bases and 8 bases, with 18 bases remaining between them. Germline V gives CDR1 LGHNT, CDR2 FRNRAP.

The CDR3 loop is CASSYLAGAIGELFF. The CDR3 DNA follows: TGTGCCAGCAGTTACCTAGCGGGAGCGATCGGGGAGCTGTTTTTT. V and J are TRBV6-5 and TRBJ2-2; 10 bases are a match to TRBD2. CDR3 size: 15 residues. Looked up from germline, CDR1 is MNHEY and CDR2 is SVGAGI. The ends lost 2 bases at V and 7 bases at J; junction bases unmatched: 4.

The chain uses TRBV19 and TRBJ2-1; D might be TRBD1 (5 bases). CDR3 length equals 13 residues. The V end lost 3 bases, the J end lost 10 bases, and 13 bases lay between the germline ends. Germline V lookup: CDR1 LNHDA, CDR2 SQIVND (reference sequence). The CDR3 region is CASSIKGPGEQFF. The CDR3 coding sequence is TGTGCCAGTAGTATCAAGGGGCCCGGAGAGCAGTTCTTC.

This rearrangement joins TRBV6-5 to TRBJ2-1, with 7 bases fitting TRBD2. J was trimmed by 2 bases and V by 1 base; bases with no gene match: 2. CDR1 MNHEY and CDR2 SVGAGI come from the germline V gene. CDR3 length: 15 residues. CDR3 protein: CASSYFAGAYNEQFF. Here the CDR3 DNA reads TGTGCCAGCAGTTACTTTGCGGGAGCCTACAATGAGCAGTTCTTC.

Only one count was recorded for this clone. V gene TRBV7-6 combines with J gene TRBJ1-2; D might be TRBD1 (5 bases). Trimming pared 5 bases from V and 8 bases from J, leaving 15 bases between. The CDR3 covers 13 residues. The germline V gene has CDR1 SGHVS and CDR2 FNYEAQ. The CDR3 is CASSQGLQQGYTF. CDR3 nucleotide sequence: TGTGCCAGCAGCCAGGGACTCCAACAGGGCTACACCTTC.

This chain joins TRBV27 and TRBJ2-1; 7 nucleotides agree with TRBD2. The CDR3 loop spans 15 amino acids. Trimming at V came to 3 bases and at J to 6 bases, leaving 8 bases not matched to a gene. Per the germline V gene, CDR1 is MNHEY and CDR2 is SMNVEV (reference sequence). CDR3 residues: CASSFSSGGFNEQFF. CDR3 nucleotides: TGTGCCAGCAGTTTTTCTAGCGGAGGTTTCAATGAGCAGTTCTTC.

This rearrangement joins TRBV28 to TRBJ1-5; D is ambiguous. From germline, CDR1 is MDHEN and CDR2 SYDVKM. Trimming took off 5 bases at V and 2 bases at J, with 10 bases between the two ends. CDR3 length: 14 amino acids. The CDR3, as DNA: TGTGCCAGCAGTGAGACACCTCGCAATCAGCCCCAGCATTTT. Encoded protein: CASSETPRNQPQHF.

This clone was recorded once. This chain uses TRBV6-5 with TRBJ2-7; maybe TRBD1 (6 bases). The CDR3 is 13 amino acids. Trimming pared 2 bases from V and 7 bases from J, leaving 12 bases between. Germline CDR1 and CDR2: MNHEY and SVGAGI. This chain's CDR3 is CASSYMWQGEQYF. As DNA, the CDR3 is TGTGCCAGCAGTTACATGTGGCAGGGGGAGCAGTACTTC.

The chain uses TRBV29-1 and TRBJ2-7; 10 bases agree with TRBD2. Trimming at V came to 7 bases and at J to 2 bases, leaving 17 bases not matched to a gene. The CDR3 contains 17 residues. Per the germline V gene, CDR1 is SQVTM and CDR2 is ANQGSEA. The CDR3 spells CSGLGLAGESPPYEQYF. In DNA, the CDR3 is TGCAGCGGCCTCGGGCTAGCGGGAGAAAGCCCCCCCTACGAGCAGTACTTC.

The genes are TRBV10-1 and TRBJ2-3, with 10 bases lining up with TRBD1. CDR1 and CDR2 from the germline V gene are WNHNN and SYGVQD (reference sequence). CDR3 length: 16 residues. V lost 1 base to trimming and J lost 3 bases; unmatched junction nucleotides: 4. CDR3 bases: TGCGCCAGCAGTGAGTTGACAGGGGGCCTGACAGATACGCAGTATTTT. It yields the protein CASSELTGGLTDTQYF.

The chain is built from TRBV19 and TRBJ2-2, with TRBD1 identical over 7 bases. Germline V gene data show CDR1 as LNHDA and CDR2 as SQIVND (reference sequence). Trimming at V came to 3 bases and at J to 0 bases, leaving 7 bases not matched to a gene. The CDR3 is made up of 17 amino acids. The CDR3: CASSMPYRGPNTGELFF. In DNA, the CDR3 is TGTGCCAGTAGTATGCCTTACAGGGGTCCGAACACCGGGGAGCTGTTTTTT.

V and J are TRBV7-2 and TRBJ2-1; 7 nucleotides match TRBD1. The CDR3 is 15 residues long. CDR1 is SGHTA, CDR2 FQGNSA, per germline. V shed 5 bases, J shed 9 bases, and the junction held 13 bases outside the gene matches. In nucleotides, the CDR3 is TGTGCCAGCAGCCCGTTGACAGGGATGATCAGTGAGCAGTTCTTC. This codes for CASSPLTGMISEQFF.

The CDR3: CASFRGDGLDGELFF. CDR3 sequence (DNA): TGCGCTAGCTTTCGGGGTGATGGATTGGACGGGGAGCTGTTTTTT. V is TRBV5-1 and J is TRBJ2-2, with D possibly TRBD2 on 5 matching bases. From germline, CDR1 is SGHRS and CDR2 YFSETQ. The CDR3 spans 15 residues.

The chain links TRBV13 to TRBJ2-4, with D possibly being TRBD1 (6 bases). The germline V and J ends were trimmed by 3 bases and 3 bases, with 12 bases remaining between them. The germline V gene has CDR1 PRHDT and CDR2 FYEKMQ (reference sequence). The CDR3 spans 15 residues. The CDR3 region is CASSFPLDSKNIQYF. CDR3 DNA: TGTGCCAGCAGCTTCCCGTTGGACAGCAAAAACATTCAGTACTTC.

The V and J genes are TRBV29-1 and TRBJ1-1; D is unclear. Germline CDR1 SQVTM, CDR2 ANQGSEA. Trimming cost V 5 bases and J 0 bases, with 13 bases left between them. CDR3 length: 14 amino acids. This chain's CDR3 is CSVTRVGMNTEAFF. CDR3 DNA sequence: TGCAGCGTTACCCGGGTTGGAATGAACACTGAAGCTTTCTTT.

This clone has just one count. J is TRBJ2-2 and V is TRBV7-9; D is unresolved. This CDR3 is built from 13 residues. Looked up from germline, CDR1 is SEHNR and CDR2 is FQNEAQ (reference sequence). Trimming stripped 2 bases from V and 6 bases from J, with 7 bases between. The CDR3 sequence is CASSLPGAGELFF. DNA for the CDR3: TGTGCCAGCAGCTTACCTGGGGCCGGGGAGCTGTTTTTT.

This clone occurred once. For the CDR3, the DNA is TGTGCCAGCAGGACAGGGTTCTATGGCTACACCTTC. It specifies CASRTGFYGYTF. V gene TRBV27 combines with J gene TRBJ1-2; 7 bases are shared with TRBD1. This CDR3 region has 12 residues. V shed 6 bases, J shed 4 bases, and the junction held 2 bases outside the gene matches. Germline CDR1 MNHEY, CDR2 SMNVEV (reference sequence).